At least ten counts were recorded for the clone carrying this T cell receptor (beta chain). This entry is derived from a study of human T cells and chemical hapten exposure. What the library attached to individual cDNA molecules were unique molecular identifiers. Original methodology: Sampled TCR counts reached a median of roughly 100,000 per sample, with values ranging from roughly 23,224 to 690,600. TCRdb used MiXCR to reprocess the RACE reads, holding one entry per CDR3 protein. These V and J calls are TCRdb output, not the study's own analysis. The sample includes a few hundred thousand distinct CDR3 sequences, about 5% of them seen just once. Time point defined: pre-sensitization, week 0. Treatment noted: therapeutic diphenylcyclopropenone sensitization with weekly scalp DPC. Sample: whole blood, taken in connection with sensitization to the hapten diphenylcyclopropenone (DPC). This TCR derives from a woman aged 18-29 years with alopecia areata. Some clones in this sample may be carry-over from other donors' samples.

The CDR3 reads CASSGGTGGRNIQYF. The CDR3 DNA follows: TGTGCCAGCAGCGGAGGGACGGGGGGTAGAAACATTCAGTACTTC. The rearrangement links TRBV9 to TRBJ2-4; 7 bases are shared with TRBD2. Germline CDR1 reads SGDLS; CDR2 reads YYNGEE. CDR3 length equals 15 residues. The V and J ends lost 3 bases and 6 bases, in that order; junction bases with no gene match: 9.